This T cell receptor (beta chain) comes out of a study of control samples from healthy donors and cancer patients. Sequencing used immunoSEQ multiplex PCR; TCRdb keeps in-frame clones, though not all of them. The repertoire holds approximately 100,000 clones, with around 80% as singletons. Germline loops: CDR1 MDHEN, CDR2 SYDVKM. V gave up 1 base and J gave up 4 bases, with 11 bases separating them. The CDR3 has 14 residues. This clone was found once. The gene calls are TRBV28 and TRBJ2-7; D is perhaps TRBD2 (6 bases). The receptor comes from a man in his 60s in good health. The specimen was blood. The CDR3 nucleotides read TGTGCCAGCAGTTTATTAGCGGCCCTGTACGAGCAGTACTTC. Its protein product is CASSLLAALYEQYF.